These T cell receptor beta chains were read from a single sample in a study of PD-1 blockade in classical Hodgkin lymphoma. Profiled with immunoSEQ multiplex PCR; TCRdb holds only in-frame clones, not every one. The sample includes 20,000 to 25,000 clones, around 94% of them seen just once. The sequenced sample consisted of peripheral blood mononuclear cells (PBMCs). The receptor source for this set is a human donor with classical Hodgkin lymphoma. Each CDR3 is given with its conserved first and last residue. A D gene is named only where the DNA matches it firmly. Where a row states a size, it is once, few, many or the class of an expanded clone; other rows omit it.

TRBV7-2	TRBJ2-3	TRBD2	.	TGTGCCAGCAGCTTGACTAGCGGGGCTACAGATACGCAGTATTTT	CASSLTSGATDTQYF
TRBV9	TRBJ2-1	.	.	TGTGCCAGCAGCGTAGACAGCGGTGCCTACAATGAGCAGTTCTTC	CASSVDSGAYNEQFF
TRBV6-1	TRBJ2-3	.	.	TGTGCCAGCAGTCGGGACGGCTCCACAGATACGCAGTATTTT	CASSRDGSTDTQYF
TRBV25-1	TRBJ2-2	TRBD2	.	TGTGCCAGCAGTGAATATCGGGGGGGCCAGAACACCGGGGAGCTGTTTTTT	CASSEYRGGQNTGELFF
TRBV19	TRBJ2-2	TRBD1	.	TGTGCCAGTAGTATCTGGACAGGGACCACCGGGGAGCTGTTTTTT	CASSIWTGTTGELFF
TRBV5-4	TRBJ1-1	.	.	TGTGCCAGCAGCTTGCTTGGCGGGAACACTGAAGCTTTCTTT	CASSLLGGNTEAFF
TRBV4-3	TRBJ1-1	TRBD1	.	TGCGCCAGCAGCCAAGCCTACCAGGGGGCGGCCACTGAAGCTTTCTTT	CASSQAYQGAATEAFF
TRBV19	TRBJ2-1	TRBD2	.	TGTGCCATCTCCCTCGGGACTAGCGGCTCCTACAATGAGCAGTTCTTC	CAISLGTSGSYNEQFF
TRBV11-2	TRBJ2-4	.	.	TGTGCCAGCAGCTTAGCGGCCAAAAACATTCAGTACTTC	CASSLAAKNIQYF
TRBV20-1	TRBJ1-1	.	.	TGCAGTGCTGAGGCCAGGGTAAGCGCTTTCTTT	CSAEARVSAFF
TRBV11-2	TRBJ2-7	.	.	TGTGCCAGCAGGAGGATACAGGGCGACTACGAGCAGTACTTC	CASRRIQGDYEQYF
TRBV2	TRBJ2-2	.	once	TGTGCCAGCAGTGAAACACCACGGGGCCTACTGGGGGGCACCGGGGAGCTGTTTTTT	CASSETPRGLLGGTGELFF
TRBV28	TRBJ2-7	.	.	TGTGCCAGCAGTTTGGTACCCTCCTCCTACGAGCAGTACTTC	CASSLVPSSYEQYF
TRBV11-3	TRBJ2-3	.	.	TGTGCCAGCAGCTTAGACAGGCCCACAGATACGCAGTATTTT	CASSLDRPTDTQYF
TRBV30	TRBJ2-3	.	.	TGTGCCTGGAGTATCCCCAGGGGCACAGATACGCAGTATTTT	CAWSIPRGTDTQYF
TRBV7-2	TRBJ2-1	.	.	TGTGCCAGCAGCTTAACGGGGGCAGGGGGGATCAATGAGCAGTTCTTC	CASSLTGAGGINEQFF
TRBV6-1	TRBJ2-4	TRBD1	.	TGTGCCAGCTGGGAGACAGGGATAAACATTCAGTACTTC	CASWETGINIQYF
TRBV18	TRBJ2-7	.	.	TGTGCCAGCTCACCGGCCCGAACCTACGAGCAGTACTTC	CASSPARTYEQYF
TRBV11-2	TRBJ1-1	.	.	TGTGCCAGCAGCTCCACGGAACGGATGAACACTGAAGCTTTCTTT	CASSSTERMNTEAFF
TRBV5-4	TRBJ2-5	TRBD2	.	TGTGCCAGCAGCCCGCGGGGAATAGCGGGAGCAAAGGGAGAGACCCAGTACTTC	CASSPRGIAGAKGETQYF